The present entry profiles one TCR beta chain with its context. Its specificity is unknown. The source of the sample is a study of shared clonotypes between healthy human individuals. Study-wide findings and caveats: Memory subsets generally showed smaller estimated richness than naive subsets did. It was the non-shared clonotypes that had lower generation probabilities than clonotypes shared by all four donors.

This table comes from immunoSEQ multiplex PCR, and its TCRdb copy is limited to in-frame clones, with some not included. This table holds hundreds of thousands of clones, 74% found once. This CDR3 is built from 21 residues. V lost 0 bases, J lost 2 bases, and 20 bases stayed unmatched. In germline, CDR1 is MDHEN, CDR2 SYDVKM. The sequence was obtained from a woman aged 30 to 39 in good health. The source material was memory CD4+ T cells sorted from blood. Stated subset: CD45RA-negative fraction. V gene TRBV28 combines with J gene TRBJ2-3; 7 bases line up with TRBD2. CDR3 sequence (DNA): TGTGCCAGCAGTTTATGGGCTGGCGGGAGCAAATCTAGGGGACCCACAGATACGCAGTATTTT. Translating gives CASSLWAGGSKSRGPTDTQYF.